This note documents a single TCR beta chain sequence. Assay used: immunoSEQ multiplex PCR; TCRdb lists only in-frame clones, some missing. Of 55,000 to 65,000 clones in the sample, 91% were seen once. The source of the sample is a study of blood T cell repertoires in COVID-19. The wider study: The origin of the acute and convalescent COVID-19 samples was the United States, Italy and Spain.

The junction had 1 base not matched to a gene; V was cut back by 3 bases and J by 0 bases. This CDR3 comprises 15 residues. CDR1 and CDR2 from the germline V gene are SGHDN and FVKESK. This TCR derives from a human donor in a cohort sampled during active COVID-19. The V and J genes are TRBV14 and TRBJ2-2; 7 bases align to TRBD2. Sequenced sample: peripheral blood. In DNA form, the CDR3 reads TGTGCCAGCAGCCACCGGGGGGCGAACACCGGGGAGCTGTTTTTT. Its protein product is CASSHRGANTGELFF.